This T cell receptor beta chain was observed in a study of T cell responses to AZD1222 COVID-19 vaccine. CDR3 size: 11 residues. The germline V gene encodes CDR1 LNHDA and CDR2 SQIVND (reference sequence). V was cut by 1 base and J by 9 bases, with 3 bases left in between. Assay: immunoSEQ multiplex PCR; the TCRdb copy retains only in-frame clones and omits some. The table has some 130,000 clones, around 90% seen once; the top ten hold approximately 2.8%. The specimen comprised peripheral blood, sampled on day 0 of AZD1222 vaccination. The rearrangement uses TRBV19 and TRBJ1-4, with D hard to call. The source is an adult in good health. The CDR3 sequence is CASSIGKKLFF. Here the CDR3 DNA reads TGTGCCAGTAGTATAGGCAAAAAACTGTTTTTT.